The clone carrying this TCR beta chain was recorded only once. Other nucleotide sequences from this sample produce the same CDR3. CDR3 size: 15 residues. The J segment lost 5 bases and the V segment lost 1 base, leaving 10 bases of the junction unmatched. Germline-derived CDR1 and CDR2 are SQVTM and ANQGSEA. After autologous stem cell transplantation all patients relapsed, and prior brentuximab vedotin exposure differed between cohorts. Sequencing used immunoSEQ multiplex PCR; TCRdb keeps in-frame clones, though not all of them. Of about 28,000 clones listed, just under 80% are singletons. This sample was included in a study of PD-1 blockade in classical Hodgkin lymphoma.

The chain uses TRBV29-1 and TRBJ2-5; 7 nucleotides line up with TRBD2. Sequencing used peripheral blood mononuclear cells (PBMCs), obtained before the second cycle of nivolumab. The TCR was taken from a human donor with classical Hodgkin lymphoma. The CDR3 reads CSVEGGWGGLETQYF. The CDR3 bases are TGCAGCGTTGAAGGGGGTTGGGGGGGTCTTGAGACCCAGTACTTC.